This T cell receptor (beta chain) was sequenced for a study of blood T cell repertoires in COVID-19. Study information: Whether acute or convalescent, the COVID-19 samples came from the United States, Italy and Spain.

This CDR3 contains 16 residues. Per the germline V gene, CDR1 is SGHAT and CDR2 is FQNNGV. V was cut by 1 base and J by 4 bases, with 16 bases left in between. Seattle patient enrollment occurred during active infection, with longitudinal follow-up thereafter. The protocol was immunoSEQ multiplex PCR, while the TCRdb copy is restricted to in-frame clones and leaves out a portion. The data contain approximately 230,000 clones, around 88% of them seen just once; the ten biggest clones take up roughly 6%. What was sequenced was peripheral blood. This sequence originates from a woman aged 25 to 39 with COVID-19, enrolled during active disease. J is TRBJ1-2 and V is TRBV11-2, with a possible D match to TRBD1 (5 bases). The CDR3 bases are TGTGCCAGCAGCTTAGCGCGGGGGGGAAAGGGCTATGGCTACACCTTC. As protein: CASSLARGGKGYGYTF. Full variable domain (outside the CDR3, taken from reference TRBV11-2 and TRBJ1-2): EAGVAQSPRYKIIEKRQSVAFWCNPISGHATLYWYQQILGQGPKLLIQFQNNGVVDDSQLPKDRFSAERLKGVDSTLKIQPAKLEDSAVYLCASSLARGGKGYGYTFGSGTRLTVV.